This T cell receptor beta chain is drawn from a study of T cell responses to AZD1222 COVID-19 vaccine. Study outcomes and limitations: CD4 TCRs covered the whole spike, strongest at regions 160-218 and 743-854. Unmutated variant regions are reportedly targeted by nearly half of spike-specific TCRs.

In the case of this clone: Its antigen remains unknown.

Clones were read by immunoSEQ multiplex PCR, and TCRdb kept only the in-frame ones, dropping some. The data hold about 82,000 clones, with approximately 90% observed a single time. The germline V gene encodes CDR1 LGHDT and CDR2 YNNKEL (reference sequence). This CDR3 is 18 amino acids long. Trimming took 3 bases from V and 5 from J; bases not matched to a gene: 14. This TCR derives from an adult who received the AZD1222 COVID-19 vaccine. The specimen comprised peripheral blood, sampled 28 days after the second AZD1222 dose. The V call is TRBV3-1 (or the pseudogene TRBV3-2), the J call TRBJ2-1, with 9 bases that match TRBD2. Written as DNA, the CDR3 is TGTGCCAGCAGCCAGGAGGGCCTTCTAGCGGGGAAGAACAATGAGCAGTTCTTC. It translates to CASSQEGLLAGKNNEQFF.